This T cell receptor beta chain was sequenced in a study of T cells in women clearing cervical HPV infection. Findings and limits, study-wide: T-cell numbers per sample were unknown and may explain richness differences.

On this clone itself: Its antigen is unknown. The read ends 3 residues early relative to the CDR3; the germline J gene fills the gap.

CDR3 length: 17 residues. Germline assignment: CDR1 KGHSH and CDR2 LQKENI. Profiling relied on immunoSEQ multiplex PCR, and the TCRdb table lists in-frame clones only, not all of them. The sample table includes 30,000 to 45,000 clones. This TCR was recovered from a woman aged 18 to 75 with a cervical HPV16 infection that either progressed to CIN3+ or cleared (not recorded which). Sequenced input: blood buffy coat. The chain couples TRBV18 to TRBJ1-2; 7 nucleotides align to TRBD1. The sequenced CDR3 bases are TGTGCCAGCTCACCACCGATTACAGGGGTTGGGGACAATGAC. This gives the protein CASSPPITGVGDND. The whole CDR3 sequence reads CASSPPITGVGDNDYTF.